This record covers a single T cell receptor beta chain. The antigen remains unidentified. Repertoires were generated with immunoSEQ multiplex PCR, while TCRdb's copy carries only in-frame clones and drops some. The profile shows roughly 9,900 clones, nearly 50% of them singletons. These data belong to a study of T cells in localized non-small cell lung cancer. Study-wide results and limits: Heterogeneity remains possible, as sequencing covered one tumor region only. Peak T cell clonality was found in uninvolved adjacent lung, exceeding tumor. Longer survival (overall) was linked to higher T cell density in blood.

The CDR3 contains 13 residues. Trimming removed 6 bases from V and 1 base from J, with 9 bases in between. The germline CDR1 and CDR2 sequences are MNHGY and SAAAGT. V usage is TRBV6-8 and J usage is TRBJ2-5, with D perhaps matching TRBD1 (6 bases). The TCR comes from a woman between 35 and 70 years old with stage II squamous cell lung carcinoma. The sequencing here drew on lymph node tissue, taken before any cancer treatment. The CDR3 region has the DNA TGTGCCAGCAGGCCAGGGGCCCAAGAGACCCAGTACTTC. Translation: CASRPGAQETQYF.